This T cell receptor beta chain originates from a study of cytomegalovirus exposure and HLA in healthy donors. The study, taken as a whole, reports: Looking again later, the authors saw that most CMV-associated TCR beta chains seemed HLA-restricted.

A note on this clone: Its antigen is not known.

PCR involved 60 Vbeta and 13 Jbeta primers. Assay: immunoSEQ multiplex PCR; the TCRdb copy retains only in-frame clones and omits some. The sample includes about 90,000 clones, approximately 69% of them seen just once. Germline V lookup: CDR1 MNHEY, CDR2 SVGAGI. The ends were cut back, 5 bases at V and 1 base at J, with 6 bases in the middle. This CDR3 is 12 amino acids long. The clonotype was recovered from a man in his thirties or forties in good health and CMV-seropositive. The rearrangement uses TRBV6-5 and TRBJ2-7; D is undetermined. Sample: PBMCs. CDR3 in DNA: TGTGCCAGCAGTACACCGTCCTACGAGCAGTACTTC. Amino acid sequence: CASSTPSYEQYF.